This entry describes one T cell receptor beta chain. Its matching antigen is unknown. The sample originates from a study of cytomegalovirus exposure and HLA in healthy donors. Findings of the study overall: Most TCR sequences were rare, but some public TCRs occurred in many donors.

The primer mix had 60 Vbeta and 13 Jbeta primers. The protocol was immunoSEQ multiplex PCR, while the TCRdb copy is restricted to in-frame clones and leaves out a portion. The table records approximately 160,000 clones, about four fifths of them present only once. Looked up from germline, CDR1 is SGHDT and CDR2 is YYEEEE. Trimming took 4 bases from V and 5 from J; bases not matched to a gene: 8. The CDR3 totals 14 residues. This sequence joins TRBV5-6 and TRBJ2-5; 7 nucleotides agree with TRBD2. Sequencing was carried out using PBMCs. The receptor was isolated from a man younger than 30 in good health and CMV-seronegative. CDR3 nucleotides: TGTGCCAGCAGCCCCAGATGGCGGGAGGAGACCCAGTACTTC. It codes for CASSPRWREETQYF.